Below, 9 T cell receptor beta chains from the same sample are listed, as sequenced in a study of molecular identifiers for immune sequencing clone quantification. TCRdb independently ran MiXCR on the PCR reads; one entry per CDR3 protein. The sample includes 550,000 to 750,000 distinct CDR3 sequences, just under 20% of them seen just once. The specimen sequenced was naive CD8+ T cells from blood, with Jurkat cell RNA spiked in. Subset in this sample: FACS-sorted CD8+CD4-CCR7+CD45RA+ naive T cells. These receptors were collected from a human donor in good health. Some libraries in this study had Jurkat cell RNA spiked in.

The chain has TRBV6-2 or TRBV6-3 and TRBJ2-2; D uncertain. With 1 base removed from V and 6 bases from J, the gap between germline ends came to 3 bases. The CDR3 consists of 12 residues. Germline lookup yields CDR1 MNHEY and CDR2 SVGEGT. CDR3 region: CASSYYAGELFF. DNA for the CDR3: TGTGCCAGCAGTTACTATGCCGGGGAGCTGTTTTTT.

A word on this clonotype: A much larger clone differs from this one at a single base, so this may be a read error. The rearrangement joins TRBV24-1 to TRBJ2-1; tentatively, D is TRBD1 or TRBD2 (6 bases each). This CDR3 is 15 amino acids long. The germline V gene has CDR1 KGHDR and CDR2 SFDVKD. CDR3 region: CATSDLPRGRQEQLF. In DNA form, the CDR3 reads TGTGCCACCAGTGATTTGCCCCGGGGGCGACAAGAGCAGCTCTTC.

The chain has TRBV9 and TRBJ2-2; D is undetermined. V was trimmed by 0 bases and J by 9 bases, leaving 15 bases between them. The CDR3 loop spans 15 amino acids. The germline CDR1 and CDR2 sequences are SGDLS and YYNGEE. Written as DNA, the CDR3 is TGTGCCAGCAGCGTAGGCGGACGCGCCACGAGGGAGCTGTTTTTT. Its translation is CASSVGGRATRELFF.

This clonotype was observed at least ten times. V and J are TRBV6-2 or TRBV6-3 and TRBJ2-7; 7 nucleotides match TRBD2. J lost 3 bases, V lost 5 bases, and 10 bases had no gene match. CDR1 and CDR2 from the germline V gene are MNHEY and SVGEGT. The CDR3 is 15 residues long. Here the CDR3 reads CASSTGGREGYEQYF. DNA of the CDR3: TGTGCCAGCAGTACCGGCGGCAGGGAGGGCTACGAGCAGTACTTC.

This clonotype was counted at least ten times. The genes are TRBV6-1 and TRBJ1-5; TRBD1 aligns across 8 bases. The ends lost 4 bases at V and 0 bases at J; junction bases unmatched: 5. This CDR3 is built from 16 residues. Germline-derived CDR1 and CDR2 are MNHNS and SASEGT. CDR3 in amino acids: CASSANRGYSNQPQHF. CDR3 DNA: TGTGCCAGCAGTGCTAACAGGGGGTATAGCAATCAGCCCCAGCATTTT.

Note on this clonotype: A much bigger clone sits one base away, suggesting this may be a read error. The final CDR3 position lacks the conserved phenylalanine or tryptophan, pointing to a likely read error. This sequence joins TRBV14 and TRBJ2-5; TRBD1 or TRBD2 may be the D gene (5 bases each). V was shortened by 0 bases and J by 11 bases, with 13 bases between the two germline ends. The germline CDR1 and CDR2 sequences are SGHDN and FVKESK. The CDR3 is 13 amino acids. CDR3 loop: CASSQDWGTIQYS. DNA of the CDR3: TGTGCCAGCAGCCAAGATTGGGGGACGATTCAGTACTCC.

The rearrangement uses TRBV12-3 or TRBV12-4 and TRBJ2-7; no clear D gene. The CDR3 extends over 14 amino acids. V was shortened by 5 bases and J by 5 bases, with 16 bases between the two germline ends. The DNA for the CDR3 is TGTGCCAGCAGTCCTTGGGCCGGAAGAAACGAGCAGTACTTC. This codes for CASSPWAGRNEQYF.

This clonotype was seen many times. The rearrangement links TRBV4-2 to TRBJ2-7; D possibly corresponds to TRBD2 (6 bases). V lost 2 bases, J lost 0 bases, and 14 bases lay in between. Germline CDR1 and CDR2: LGHNA and YNFKEQ. CDR3 length equals 16 residues. The CDR3 coding sequence is TGTGCCAGCAGCCAATACCGGGACTTGAGCTCCTACGAGCAGTACTTC. Translated, it gives CASSQYRDLSSYEQYF.

This clonotype was seen many times. This chain uses TRBV13 with TRBJ2-6; the match to TRBD1 covers 9 bases. The CDR3 length is 18 residues. Per germline, CDR1 PRHDT and CDR2 FYEKMQ (reference sequence). V lost 5 bases, J lost 0 bases, and 8 bases stayed unmatched. The CDR3 region has the DNA TGTGCCAGCAGCCCGCGGGACAGGGTACTCTCTGGGGCCAACGTCCTGACTTTC. This gives the protein CASSPRDRVLSGANVLTF.